These T cell receptor beta chains were read from a single sample in a study of cytomegalovirus exposure and HLA in healthy donors. This table comes from immunoSEQ multiplex PCR, and its TCRdb copy is limited to in-frame clones, with some not included. The sample includes roughly 300,000 clones, roughly 88% of them seen just once. The sequenced sample was PBMCs. Source of these receptors: a woman between 18 and 29 years old in good health and CMV-seronegative. CDR3s include the opening cysteine and the closing phenylalanine or tryptophan. The D gene is left open where the match is weak. Clone size is given for some rows only: seen once, a few or many times, or a class if the clone is expanded.

TGTGCCAGCAGCGGGTACAGGGTCATGCACTATGGCTACACCTTC,CASSGYRVMHYGYTF,TRBV7-9,.,TRBJ1-2,.
TGTGCCAGCAGCTTGGAAGCGGGGAACTACAATGAGCAGTTCTTC,CASSLEAGNYNEQFF,TRBV11-1,.,TRBJ2-1,TRBD2
TGCGCCAGCAGCCGGACCGGGGACAGGAACACCGGGGAGCTGTTTTTT,CASSRTGDRNTGELFF,TRBV5-1,few,TRBJ2-2,TRBD1
TGTGCCAGCAGGGAGGGTAATAGCAATCAGCCCCAGCATTTT,CASREGNSNQPQHF,TRBV2,once,TRBJ1-5,.
TGTGCCAGCAGCTCCCCCCGGGACATCGACTATGGCTACACCTTC,CASSSPRDIDYGYTF,TRBV7-2,.,TRBJ1-2,.
TGTGCCAGCAGCCAAGATACCGGGACAGGGATAAACAATGAGCAGTTCTTC,CASSQDTGTGINNEQFF,TRBV4-2,.,TRBJ2-1,TRBD1
TGTGCCAGCAGCCTGGGACAGGGGAGGGAGCAGTACTTC,CASSLGQGREQYF,TRBV7-6,.,TRBJ2-7,TRBD1
TGTGCCACCTGGGGACAGGGAGAAGGGGAGCAGTACTTC,CATWGQGEGEQYF,TRBV6-5,few,TRBJ2-7,TRBD1
TGTGCCAGCAGCTTATATCAGGGACAGGGTCGGAACATTCAGTACTTC,CASSLYQGQGRNIQYF,TRBV7-6,.,TRBJ2-4,TRBD1
TGTGCCACCAGCAGAGTAGCGGGCTACGAGCAGTACTTC,CATSRVAGYEQYF,TRBV15,.,TRBJ2-7,TRBD2
TGTGCCAGCAGACCACCGGGGACACCCTACGAGCAGTACTTC,CASRPPGTPYEQYF,TRBV28,.,TRBJ2-7,.
TGTGCCAGCAGTTCTTACAGGGACACCTACGAGCAGTACTTC,CASSSYRDTYEQYF,TRBV6-5,.,TRBJ2-7,.
TGTGCCAGCAGCTTAAGGTCGGCAGGGGGCGTCTACGAGCAGTACTTC,CASSLRSAGGVYEQYF,TRBV13,once,TRBJ2-7,TRBD1
TGTGCCAGCAGTGAAACCTTCCGGCAAGAGACCCAGTACTTC,CASSETFRQETQYF,TRBV25-1,.,TRBJ2-5,.
TGTGCCAGCACTCAGGGGGCTGACGAGCAGTACTTC,CASTQGADEQYF,TRBV11-3,.,TRBJ2-7,TRBD1
TGTGCCAGCAGCTTTACAGGCGAACCTTGGTATGGCTACACCTTC,CASSFTGEPWYGYTF,TRBV5-6,.,TRBJ1-2,.
TGTGCCGCAGGCGAACTGAACACTGAAGCTTTCTTT,CAAGELNTEAFF,TRBV19,.,TRBJ1-1,.
TGTGCCAGCAGTGAAAGCGGGACCCCCTACGAGCAGTACTTC,CASSESGTPYEQYF,TRBV6-1,.,TRBJ2-7,TRBD2
TGTGCCAGCAGCCTGGGTATCTCGGGGGACAATGAGCAGTTCTTC,CASSLGISGDNEQFF,TRBV7-2,.,TRBJ2-1,.
TGTGCTAGTGGACCGAATCTCGGCGAGCAGTACTTC,CASGPNLGEQYF,TRBV12-5,.,TRBJ2-7,.
TGCAGCGTTGTGGATCCTCGCCAGGCTGGATTCAATGGCTACACCTTC,CSVVDPRQAGFNGYTF,TRBV29-1,.,TRBJ1-2,.
TGTGCCAGCAGCGGCAGGACAGACCCTTACGAGCAGTACTTC,CASSGRTDPYEQYF,TRBV11-3,.,TRBJ2-7,.
TGTGCCAGCTCACCACCGGTGGCCAGTGGCTACACCTTC,CASSPPVASGYTF,TRBV18,.,TRBJ1-2,.
TGTGCCAGCAGTTATTCCAGGGGTAACTATGGCTACACCTTC,CASSYSRGNYGYTF,TRBV27,few,TRBJ1-2,.
TGCGCCAGCAGGACCCCAGGGGAAAAATTAATGAACACTGAAGCTTTCTTT,CASRTPGEKLMNTEAFF,TRBV4-1,.,TRBJ1-1,.
TGTGCCAGCAGCCAAGCCGGACAGGGCTCTAGCGGGAGGAACACCGGGGAGCTGTTTTTT,CASSQAGQGSSGRNTGELFF,TRBV4-2,few,TRBJ2-2,TRBD2
TGTGCCAGCACCCCAGTAGCGGGAGGTGACACAGATACGCAGTATTTT,CASTPVAGGDTDTQYF,TRBV7-2,few,TRBJ2-3,TRBD2
TGCGCCAGCAGCCCTTTACGGGGTGAAAAACTGTTTTTT,CASSPLRGEKLFF,TRBV4-1,.,TRBJ1-4,.
TGTGCCTCAAGGGGTAGGGGAACCTACGAGCAGTACTTC,CASRGRGTYEQYF,TRBV19,.,TRBJ2-7,.
TGCGCCAGCAGCTCGCGGACAGTCGATGAGCAGTTCTTC,CASSSRTVDEQFF,TRBV5-1,.,TRBJ2-1,.
TGTGCCAGCAGCTTAAACAGATACAATGAGCAGTTCTTC,CASSLNRYNEQFF,TRBV11-2,.,TRBJ2-1,.
TGTGCCAGCAGTTTTGTAGCCGGGTCCTACGAGCAGTACTTC,CASSFVAGSYEQYF,TRBV28,.,TRBJ2-7,.
TGTGCCACCAGCAGAGATCGAGGGCAATACCCACTCTATGGCTACACCTTC,CATSRDRGQYPLYGYTF,TRBV15,.,TRBJ1-2,.
TGTGCCAGCAGTTTAGGGGGCGGCGGCACTGAAGCTTTCTTT,CASSLGGGGTEAFF,TRBV28,.,TRBJ1-1,.
TGTGCCACCACTCGAGGCGGGGGCAACACTGAAGCTTTCTTT,CATTRGGGNTEAFF,TRBV2,.,TRBJ1-1,.
TGCGCCAGCGTCGGCCAGGCGGGGAGAGCAGCTTTCTTT,CASVGQAGRAAFF,TRBV10-2,.,TRBJ1-1,.
TGCGCCAGCAGCCAAGACAGGGGGCATTCCTACGAGCAGTACTTC,CASSQDRGHSYEQYF,TRBV4-3,.,TRBJ2-7,TRBD1
TGTGCCAGCAGCTTAAGAATAGCGCACGTTTACAATGAGCAGTTCTTC,CASSLRIAHVYNEQFF,TRBV7-2,.,TRBJ2-1,.
TGTGCCAGCGCCCTGGGGTGGACACCGTCTAACTATGGCTACACCTTC,CASALGWTPSNYGYTF,TRBV27,.,TRBJ1-2,.
TGTGCCAGCAGCTTAGGGACAGGGGGTACCTACGAGCAGTACTTC,CASSLGTGGTYEQYF,TRBV7-8,many,TRBJ2-7,TRBD1
TGTGCCAGCAGCTTAGCGCAGTGGGAGGGCCCGAACAATGAGCAGTTCTTC,CASSLAQWEGPNNEQFF,TRBV7-8,.,TRBJ2-1,TRBD2
TGTGCCAGCGGTTCGTGGGGACAGGGGGCCCACGAGCAGTACTTC,CASGSWGQGAHEQYF,TRBV28,.,TRBJ2-7,TRBD1
TGTGCCAGCAGCCACGGGACAAACACTGAAGCTTTCTTT,CASSHGTNTEAFF,TRBV7-9,.,TRBJ1-1,.
TGTGCCAGTAGTCCCGTAGCGGGAGTCAAGGGGGACGAGCAGTACTTC,CASSPVAGVKGDEQYF,TRBV19,once,TRBJ2-7,TRBD2
TGTGCCAGCACCGGGGGGCTCAATCAGCCCCAGCATTTT,CASTGGLNQPQHF,TRBV27,.,TRBJ1-5,.
TGTGCCAGCAGTGAATTTGGGGGACTCTCTGGAAACACCATATATTTT,CASSEFGGLSGNTIYF,TRBV6-1,few,TRBJ1-3,.
TGTGCCAGCAGCCGGGACAGTTTCTCCTACGAGCAGTACTTC,CASSRDSFSYEQYF,TRBV11-2,.,TRBJ2-7,TRBD1
TGTGCCAGCAGCGTTGAAGCGGGAGATCAAGATACGCAGTATTTT,CASSVEAGDQDTQYF,TRBV9,.,TRBJ2-3,TRBD2
TGCAGCGTTTCCCAAAACTCCTACGAGCAGTACTTC,CSVSQNSYEQYF,TRBV29-1,.,TRBJ2-7,.
TGTGCCAGCAGCGCCCTAAGCGGCGGCGAGCAGTACTTC,CASSALSGGEQYF,TRBV7-8,.,TRBJ2-7,.